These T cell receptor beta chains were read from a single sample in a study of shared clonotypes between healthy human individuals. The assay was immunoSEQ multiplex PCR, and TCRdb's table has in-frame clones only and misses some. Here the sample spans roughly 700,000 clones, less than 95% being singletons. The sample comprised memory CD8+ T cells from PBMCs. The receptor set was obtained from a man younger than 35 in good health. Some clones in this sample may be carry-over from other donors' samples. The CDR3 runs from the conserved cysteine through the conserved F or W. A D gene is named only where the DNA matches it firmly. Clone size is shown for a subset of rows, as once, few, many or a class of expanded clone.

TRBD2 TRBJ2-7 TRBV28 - TGTGCCAGCAGTTCCGGGCTCGGGGGGGGAGAGCAGTACTTC CASSSGLGGGEQYF
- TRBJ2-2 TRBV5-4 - TGTGCCAGCAGCTTCTGGACAGCCGGGGAGCTGTTTTTT CASSFWTAGELFF
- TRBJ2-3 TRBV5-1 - TGCGCCAGCAGCCCATTCACGATCGTATCTAGCACAGATACGCAGTATTTT CASSPFTIVSSTDTQYF
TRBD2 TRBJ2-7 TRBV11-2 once TGTGCCAGCAGCCTGGCGGGAGGTCGCTACGAGCAGTACTTC CASSLAGGRYEQYF
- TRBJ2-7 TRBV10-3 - TGTGCCATCAGTGACCCCACGCGTGAATACGAGCAGTACTTC CAISDPTREYEQYF
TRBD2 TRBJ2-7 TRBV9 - TGTGCCAGCAGCGTAACCGGTCTAGCGGGAGGGTCCTACGAGCAGTACTTC CASSVTGLAGGSYEQYF
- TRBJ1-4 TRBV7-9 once TGTGCCAGCAGCTTAGCGTGGCAGGGCACCAATGAAAAACTGTTTTTT CASSLAWQGTNEKLFF
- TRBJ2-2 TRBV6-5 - TGTGCCAGCAGTTCCCACGGTAGGGACACCGGGGAGCTGTTTTTT CASSSHGRDTGELFF
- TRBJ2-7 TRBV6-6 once TGTGCCAGCAGTTACTCGAGGGTGTACGAGCAGTACTTC CASSYSRVYEQYF
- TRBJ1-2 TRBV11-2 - TGTGCCAGCAGCTTAGTTGGGGGCTACACCTTC CASSLVGGYTF
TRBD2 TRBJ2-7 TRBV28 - TGTGCCAGCAGTTTTGAGCGGGAGTTCGACGAGCAGTACTTC CASSFEREFDEQYF
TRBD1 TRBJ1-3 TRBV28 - TGTGCCAGCAGTCCGGGACAGCCGATATATTTT CASSPGQPIYF
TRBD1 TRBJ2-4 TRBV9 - TGTGCCAGCAGCGTAGGGACGACAGGGTCGGACATTCAGTACTTC CASSVGTTGSDIQYF
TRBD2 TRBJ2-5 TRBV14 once TGTGCCAGCAGCCAAGGACTAGCGTTTGAGTTACGGGAGACCCAGTACTTC CASSQGLAFELRETQYF
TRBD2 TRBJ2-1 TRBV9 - TGTGCCACCTCGACTAGCGGGAGCAGTAATGAGCAGTTCTTC CATSTSGSSNEQFF
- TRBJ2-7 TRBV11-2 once TGTGCCAGCAGCTTCGGCACCCCAAGTCTCTACGAGCAGTACTTC CASSFGTPSLYEQYF
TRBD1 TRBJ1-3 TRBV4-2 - TGTGCCAGCAGAGCTAAACCGACGGCCGGGACAGGGCCTGGAAACACCATATATTTT CASRAKPTAGTGPGNTIYF
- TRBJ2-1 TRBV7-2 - TGTGCCAGCAGCTTAGTCTTTAGTAGCGCCGGGGAGTTCTTC CASSLVFSSAGEFF
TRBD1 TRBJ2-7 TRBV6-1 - TGTGCCAGCAGCTCCCGGGACAGCAGATACGAGCAGTACTTC CASSSRDSRYEQYF
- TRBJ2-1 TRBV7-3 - TGTGCCAGCAGCCCCGGGGGATACAATGAGCAGTTCTTC CASSPGGYNEQFF
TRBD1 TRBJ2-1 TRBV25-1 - TGTGCCAGCAGGGAAACAGGGGGCGGAAGGTTCAATGAGCAGTTCTTC CASRETGGGRFNEQFF
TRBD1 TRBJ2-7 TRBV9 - TGTGCCAGCAGCGGACGACAGGGGAACTACGAGCAGTACTTC CASSGRQGNYEQYF
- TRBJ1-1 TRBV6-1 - TGTGCCAGCAGTTTTAGGGGGGGCACTGAAGCTTTCTTT CASSFRGGTEAFF
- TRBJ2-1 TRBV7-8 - TGTGCCAGCAGCTTGGCCGCGACCATAAACAATGAGCAGTTCTTC CASSLAATINNEQFF
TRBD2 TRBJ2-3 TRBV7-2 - TGTGCCAGCTCCTCCGGGACTAGCGGGGCAGATACGCAGTATTTT CASSSGTSGADTQYF
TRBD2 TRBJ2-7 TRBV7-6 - TGTGCCAGCAGCTTGGGACCCCGACTAGCGGGAAACTACTACGAGCAGTACTTC CASSLGPRLAGNYYEQYF
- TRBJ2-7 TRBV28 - TGTGCCAGCAGTTCCAGGACGGGTTTCTACGAGCAGTACTTC CASSSRTGFYEQYF
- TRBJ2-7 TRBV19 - TGTGCCAGTAGTATTTACCTATGGAAAGACGAGCAGTACTTC CASSIYLWKDEQYF
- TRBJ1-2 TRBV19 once TGTGCCAGTAGTATATCCACCTTCGGCTACACCTTC CASSISTFGYTF
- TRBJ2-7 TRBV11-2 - TGTGCCAGCAGCAGCCGGGACGGATCCTACGAGCAGTACTTC CASSSRDGSYEQYF
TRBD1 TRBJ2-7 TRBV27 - TGTGCCAGCAGTTTAATGGCAGGGGGCTACGAGCAGTACTTC CASSLMAGGYEQYF
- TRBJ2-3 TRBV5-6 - TGTGCCAGCAGCGCCTTGAGGAGGCACAGCACAGATACGCAGTATTTT CASSALRRHSTDTQYF